This TCR beta chain was sequenced in a study of radiotherapy plus CTLA-4 blockade in lung cancer. Study at large: For around 18% of patients, objective responses occurred, and around 31% had disease control. The study, taken as a whole, reports: The authors reported that early blood T cell clone dynamics, with interferon-beta, best predicted response.

With regard to this clone: What it binds is not known.

Using immunoSEQ multiplex PCR, the repertoire was profiled, and TCRdb retains in-frame clones only, with some absent. The table shows some 87,000 clones, with over 80% occurring only once. This CDR3 is 11 amino acids long. Those patients who had chemo-refractory metastatic non-small-cell lung cancer were given focal radiation along with CTLA-4 blockade through ipilimumab. The receptor was isolated from a human donor with non-small cell lung cancer that progressed on radiotherapy plus ipilimumab. The V gene is TRBV12-1, the J gene TRBJ2-4; TRBD2 is taken as the D call from the table, unchecked against the DNA. TRBV12-1 is tagged as a pseudogene. Sequences were derived from peripheral blood, sampled from a patient treated with radiotherapy plus ipilimumab. This chain's CDR3 is CASSPGVYQYF. CDR3 DNA sequence: TGTGCCAGCAGCCCCGGGGTCTATCAGTACTTC.